These 4 T cell receptor beta chains were sequenced from one sample in a study of post-analysis software for immune sequencing data. Prepared libraries of TCR beta cDNA carried unique molecular identifiers. TCRdb recomputed calls from the PCR reads with MiXCR, one row per CDR3 protein. The table has about 210,000 distinct CDR3 sequences, around 30% seen once. Their target antigens are unknown. Whole-study findings and limits: In patients, TRBV5-6, TRBV5-1 and TRBV20-1 belonged to roughly five TRBV segments found more frequently than in controls.

The sequenced sample was blood. The receptors were gathered from a girl aged 2-17 years with multiple sclerosis.

In this sample, this clonotype turned up a few times. The CDR3 DNA reads TGTGCCAGCAGTTCCGGACAGTCCCGGCAGCCCCAGCATTTT. It is translated as CASSSGQSRQPQHF. V gene TRBV28 combines with J gene TRBJ1-5; TRBD1 might be the D (6 bases). Germline values: CDR1 MDHEN, CDR2 SYDVKM. This CDR3 is built from 14 residues. Trimming shortened V by 4 bases and J by 7 bases, and 14 bases separated the two germline ends.

This clonotype was seen at least ten times. V gene TRBV29-1 combines with J gene TRBJ2-1; D uncertain. CDR3 length: 13 amino acids. Trimming took off 3 bases at V and 7 bases at J, with 13 bases between the two ends. Germline V gene data show CDR1 as SQVTM and CDR2 as ANQGSEA. CDR3 DNA: TGCAGCGTTGACAGCTTTGTAACTAATGAGCAGTTCTTC. Translation: CSVDSFVTNEQFF.

This clonotype was detected ten times or more. CDR3 in amino acids: CSVSHGTASDEKLFF. The CDR3 DNA reads as TGCAGCGTTTCCCACGGGACAGCTTCTGATGAAAAACTGTTTTTT. The J gene is TRBJ1-4, the V gene TRBV29-1, with 7 bases fitting TRBD1. V was pared by 5 bases and J by 6 bases, with 12 bases of the junction left unmatched. Germline lookup yields CDR1 SQVTM and CDR2 ANQGSEA. There are 15 residues in the CDR3.

This clonotype was counted a single time. This chain uses TRBV12-3 or TRBV12-4 with TRBJ2-1; a weak D match, TRBD1 (6 bases). The V end was cut by 5 bases, the J end by 2 bases, with 13 bases between. The CDR3 length is 15 residues. Here the CDR3 reads CASSRWDNPYNEQFF. DNA of the CDR3: TGTGCCAGCAGTAGGTGGGACAACCCCTACAATGAGCAGTTCTTC.